Listed below are T cell receptor beta chains from one sample, sequenced in a study of blood T cell repertoires in COVID-19. Libraries were prepared by immunoSEQ multiplex PCR; TCRdb keeps only in-frame clonotypes and omits some of them. The sample carries fewer than 110,000 clones, around 82% recorded once. The sequencing sample was made of peripheral blood. Every receptor here comes from a human donor in a cohort sampled during active COVID-19. The CDR3 runs from the conserved cysteine through the conserved F or W. Fields, in order: D gene, V gene, J gene, CDR3 protein, CDR3 DNA. A D gene is named only where the DNA matches it firmly.

>NA|TRBV11-2|TRBJ1-1
CASSLSQGTLVFF
TGTGCCAGCAGCTTAAGTCAGGGGACGCTAGTCTTCTTT
>TRBD1|TRBV5-6|TRBJ2-7
CASSPTGGAFPYEQYF
TGTGCCAGCAGCCCCACAGGGGGCGCCTTCCCCTACGAGCAGTACTTC
>NA|TRBV28|TRBJ1-5
CASSDKTPISNQPQHF
TGTGCCAGCAGCGACAAGACACCGATTAGCAATCAGCCCCAGCATTTT
>TRBD1|TRBV12-5|TRBJ1-4
CASGLAGTGTTNEKLFF
TGTGCTAGTGGTTTGGCCGGGACAGGAACAACTAATGAAAAACTGTTTTTT
>NA|TRBV19|TRBJ1-1
CASSLPAGENTEAFF
TGTGCCAGTAGTTTACCTGCGGGGGAGAACACTGAAGCTTTCTTT
>TRBD2|TRBV9|TRBJ2-2
CASSAPRLAGATGELFF
TGTGCCAGCAGCGCCCCCCGACTAGCGGGAGCTACCGGGGAGCTGTTTTTT
>TRBD2|TRBV6-2/TRBV6-3|TRBJ2-3
CASSYSAGGTDTQYF
TGTGCCAGCAGTTACTCAGCGGGGGGCACAGATACGCAGTATTTT
>NA|TRBV18|TRBJ1-1
CASSPTLGQGITEAFF
TGTGCCAGCTCACCTACTCTGGGCCAGGGGATTACTGAAGCTTTCTTT
>TRBD2|TRBV27|TRBJ2-7
CASSPKLAGGGHEQYF
TGTGCCAGCAGTCCGAAACTAGCGGGAGGAGGGCACGAGCAGTACTTC
>NA|TRBV4-3|TRBJ1-6
CASSQANAQAGTGSLHF
TGCGCCAGCAGCCAAGCTAATGCGCAGGCCGGGACTGGGTCCCTCCACTTT
>TRBD1|TRBV19|TRBJ1-2
CASSTGTGAYGYTF
TGTGCCAGTAGTACCGGGACAGGGGCCTATGGCTACACCTTC
>TRBD2|TRBV2|TRBJ2-1
CASLWTSGNEQFF
TGTGCCAGCCTGTGGACTAGCGGCAATGAGCAGTTCTTC
>NA|TRBV19|TRBJ2-2
CASSDYAGRNTGELFF
TGTGCCAGTAGTGATTACGCGGGGAGGAACACCGGGGAGCTGTTTTTT
>TRBD2|TRBV5-1|TRBJ2-3
CASSLVGPLAGFTDTQYF
TGCGCCAGCAGCTTGGTAGGACCTCTAGCGGGATTCACAGATACGCAGTATTTT